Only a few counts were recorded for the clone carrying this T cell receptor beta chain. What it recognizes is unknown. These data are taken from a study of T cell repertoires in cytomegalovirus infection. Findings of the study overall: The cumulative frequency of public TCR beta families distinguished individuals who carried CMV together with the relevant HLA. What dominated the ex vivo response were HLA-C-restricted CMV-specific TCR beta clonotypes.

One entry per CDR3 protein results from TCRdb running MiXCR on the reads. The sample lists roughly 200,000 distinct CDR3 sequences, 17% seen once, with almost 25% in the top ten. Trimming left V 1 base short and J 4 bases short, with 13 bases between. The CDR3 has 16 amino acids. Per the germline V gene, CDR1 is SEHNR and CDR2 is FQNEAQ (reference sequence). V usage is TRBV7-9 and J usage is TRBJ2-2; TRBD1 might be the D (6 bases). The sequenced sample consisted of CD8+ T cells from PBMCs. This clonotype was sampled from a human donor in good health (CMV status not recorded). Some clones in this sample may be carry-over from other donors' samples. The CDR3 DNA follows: TGTGCCAGCAGCTTAGATGACAGGCGACCCACCGGGGAGCTGTTTTTT. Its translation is CASSLDDRRPTGELFF. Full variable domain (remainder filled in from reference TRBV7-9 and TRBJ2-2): DTGVSQNPRHKITKRGQNVTFRCDPISEHNRLYWYRQTLGQGPEFLTYFQNEAQLEKSRLLSDRFSAERPKGSFSTLEIQRTEQGDSAMYLCASSLDDRRPTGELFFGEGSRLTVL.